The clone carrying this TCR beta chain appeared many times. The antigen is not known. No progression to ophthalmopathy during 18 months of follow-up defined stable disease. Uncontrolled infection, other autoimmune disease, pregnancy or lactation barred patients from enrollment. After removal of 1 base from V and 7 bases from J, the junction contained 4 bases not matched to a gene. The CDR3 is 15 residues long. Looked up from germline, CDR1 is LGHDT and CDR2 is YNNKEL (reference sequence). This record belongs to a study of T cells in Graves' hyperthyroidism and ophthalmopathy. Study-level results: A 13 V-J signature model discriminated ophthalmopathy versus stable hyperthyroidism. Also found in blood were most expanded thyroid clonotypes above 0.001.

Researchers took RNA transcripts and amplified the TCR beta CDR3 regions from them. TCR CDR3 underwent first-round RT-PCR with the HTBI primer set. TCRdb fed the multiplex PCR reads into MiXCR, producing one record per CDR3 protein. The data show approximately 640,000 distinct CDR3 sequences, with roughly 17% seen just once and less than 20% held by the top ten. The TCR comes from a man in his fifties or sixties with Graves' hyperthyroidism. V gene TRBV3-1 combines with J gene TRBJ2-3; 11 nucleotides match TRBD2. Source material: blood. This CDR3 reads CASSQGLAGLNTQYF. The CDR3 DNA reads as TGTGCCAGCAGCCAAGGACTAGCGGGACTGAATACGCAGTATTTT.